This T cell receptor beta chain was captured by sequencing in a study of blood T cell repertoires in COVID-19. Using immunoSEQ multiplex PCR, the repertoire was profiled, and TCRdb retains in-frame clones only, with some absent. Of a few hundred thousand clones in the sample, roughly 90% were seen once. The CDR3 consists of 15 residues. Germline-derived CDR1 and CDR2 are LNHDA and SQIVND (reference sequence). Trimming left V 5 bases short and J 5 bases short, with 16 bases between. The sample comprised peripheral blood. This chain links TRBV19 with TRBJ1-5; D not resolved. This receptor was identified in a woman in her forties or fifties with active or convalescent COVID-19. The DNA for the CDR3 is TGTGCCAGTAGTTTCGGGGTTGTGGGGTATCAGCCCCAGCATTTT. Its translation is CASSFGVVGYQPQHF.